The entry that follows covers one T cell receptor beta chain sequence. Its cognate antigen is unknown. This sample stems from a study of T cells after yellow fever vaccination. General observations from the study: Faster peaking, at day 5 versus 15, marked a secondary response that was weaker. Any FACS-sorted repertoire could hold abundant clonotypes that contaminate it from the bulk population.

The length of the CDR3 is 14 residues. J lost 4 bases, V lost 5 bases, and 6 bases had no gene match. Germline CDR1 SGHTA, CDR2 FQGNSA. MiXCR, applied by TCRdb to the 5' RACE reads, yields one record per CDR3 protein. The sample lists a few hundred thousand distinct CDR3 sequences, roughly 21% seen once, with around 15% in the top ten. The clonotype originates from a man aged 25 to 40 who received the YFV17D yellow fever vaccine. The gene calls are TRBV7-2 and TRBJ1-1; TRBD1 aligns across 8 bases. The sample here was PBMCs, taken 15 days after the yellow fever booster vaccination. The CDR3 protein is CASSLGTGFTEAFF. CDR3 DNA: TGTGCCAGCAGCCTTGGGACAGGCTTCACTGAAGCTTTCTTT.